One sample yielded the 9 T cell receptor beta chains listed below, sequenced in a study of a mutant IDH1 vaccine in newly diagnosed glioma. No antigens are known for them. The assay was immunoSEQ multiplex PCR, and TCRdb's table has in-frame clones only and misses some. The sample carries about 64,000 clones, around 85% recorded once. Time point here: week 11, during vaccination. A 20-mer mutant IDH1 peptide at 300 ug was injected subcutaneously with topical imiquimod. The sequenced sample was PBMCs, obtained from a glioma patient whose treatment included an IDH1 peptide vaccine. These receptors were obtained from a woman aged 45 to 65 with glioma.

The rearrangement uses TRBV11-2 and TRBJ1-1, with TRBD1 as a possible D gene (6 bases). V lost 3 bases, J lost 6 bases, and 17 bases lay in between. This CDR3 region has 15 residues. CDR1 is SGHAT and CDR2 is FQNNGV in the germline V gene. CDR3 nucleotide sequence: TGTGCCAGCAGCTTCTCCCTGGGGGCTGGGGCTGAAGCTTTCTTT. It encodes CASSFSLGAGAEAFF.

This clone was found once. The chain has TRBV7-2 and TRBJ2-5, with D perhaps given as TRBD1 or TRBD2 (6 bases each). This CDR3 is 16 amino acids long. V gave up 2 bases and J gave up 0 bases, with 13 bases separating them. CDR1 SGHTA and CDR2 FQGNSA come from the germline V gene. The CDR3 DNA is TGTGCCAGCAGCTTACCCGGGGGCCAGTACCAAGAGACCCAGTACTTC. Encoded protein: CASSLPGGQYQETQYF. Based on the CDR3 plus reference TRBV7-2 and TRBJ2-5, the full variable domain is GAGVSQSPSNKVTEKGKDVELRCDPISGHTALYWYRQSLGQGLEFLIYFQGNSAPDKSGLPSDRFSAERTGGSVSTLTIQRTQQEDSAVYLCASSLPGGQYQETQYFGPGTRLLVL.

This chain links TRBV7-9 with TRBJ1-2; a weak D match, TRBD1 (5 bases). The CDR3 sequence is 14 residues long. The ends were cut back, 2 bases at V and 8 bases at J, with 15 bases in the middle. Germline CDR1 is SEHNR and CDR2 is FQNEAQ (reference sequence). The DNA of the CDR3 is TGTGCCAGCAGCTTATCGAGGGGCGTCGGAGGCTACACCTTC. Its protein product is CASSLSRGVGGYTF.

This chain links TRBV6-1 with TRBJ2-2; 10 bases map to TRBD2. V was pared by 6 bases and J by 3 bases, with 4 bases of the junction left unmatched. Germline values: CDR1 MNHNS, CDR2 SASEGT. The CDR3 runs 15 residues. The CDR3 DNA sequence: TGTGCCAGCAGCTGGACTAGCGGATACACCGGGGAGCTGTTTTTT. The encoded protein is CASSWTSGYTGELFF.

The J gene is TRBJ2-2, the V gene TRBV4-1; D call uncertain. V was trimmed by 1 base and J by 4 bases, leaving 7 bases between them. This CDR3 region has 14 residues. In germline, CDR1 is MGHRA, CDR2 YSYEKL. CDR3 bases: TGCGCCAGCAGCCAAGGGTGGGGCACCGGGGAGCTGTTTTTT. This encodes CASSQGWGTGELFF.

V gene TRBV27 combines with J gene TRBJ1-3; weak D call: TRBD1 (6 bases). Trimming took 7 bases from V and 0 from J, leaving 25 bases between them. The CDR3 loop spans 19 amino acids. Germline loops: CDR1 MNHEY, CDR2 SMNVEV (reference sequence). The CDR3 is CASTSLGSLGHLSGNTIYF. CDR3 nucleotide sequence: TGTGCCAGCACCTCTCTAGGCAGTTTGGGACACCTCTCTGGAAACACCATATATTTT.

V and J are TRBV5-5 and TRBJ1-1; D is perhaps TRBD1 (5 bases). CDR3 length: 15 amino acids. V gave up 0 bases and J gave up 8 bases, with 17 bases separating them. The V gene's germline CDR1 is SGHKS and CDR2 YYEKEE (reference sequence). The CDR3 sequence is CASSLGGRILGEAFF. Here the CDR3 DNA reads TGTGCCAGCAGCTTGGGGGGACGGATTTTGGGGGAAGCTTTCTTT.

V is TRBV30 and J is TRBJ2-6; 7 nucleotides match TRBD1. Trimming at V came to 2 bases and at J to 0 bases, leaving 1 base not matched to a gene. The germline V gene has CDR1 GTSNPN and CDR2 SVGIG (reference sequence). The CDR3 is made up of 15 amino acids. The CDR3 bases are TGTGCCTGGAGTACAGGGGCCTCTGGGGCCAACGTCCTGACTTTC. This sequence encodes CAWSTGASGANVLTF.

The chain carries TRBV6-1 and TRBJ2-3, with 7 bases matching TRBD2. Germline values: CDR1 MNHNS, CDR2 SASEGT. This CDR3 comprises 15 residues. V was clipped by 2 bases and J by 0 bases; unmatched bases: 2. Here the CDR3 DNA reads TGTGCCAGCAGTGAACCGGGGGGAAGCACAGATACGCAGTATTTT. Its protein product is CASSEPGGSTDTQYF.